Reported below is one TCR beta chain. This sample is part of a study of blood T cell repertoires in COVID-19. At the level of the study: Sites across the United States, Italy and Spain contributed samples from acute and convalescent COVID-19. In each case, the material was cDNA or gDNA derived from T cells, B-cell-depleted T cells, or PBMCs.

After removal of 5 bases from V and 0 bases from J, the junction contained 0 bases not matched to a gene. CDR1 MNHEY and CDR2 SMNVEV come from the germline V gene (reference sequence). This CDR3 region has 14 residues. Produced via immunoSEQ multiplex PCR; TCRdb's table is partial and in-frame only. The sample lists about 180,000 clones, roughly 77% seen once, with about an eighth in the top ten. The sample consisted of peripheral blood. This receptor was taken from an elderly woman with COVID-19, enrolled during active disease. This chain connects TRBV27 to TRBJ2-2; the match to TRBD2 covers 7 bases. The CDR3 sequence is CASSLAANTGELFF. For the CDR3, the DNA is TGTGCCAGCAGTCTAGCGGCGAACACCGGGGAGCTGTTTTTT.